Shown below are 13 T cell receptor beta chains from a single sample sequenced in a study of post-analysis software for immune sequencing data (dated by TCRdb to 2014 to 2015). Library preparation was by PCR. The listed sequencing device is Illumina HiSeq 2500. To reduce PCR and sequencing biases, unique molecular identifiers were built into the TCR beta cDNA libraries. Clones were called with MiXCR by TCRdb after fastp trimmed the public reads at Q25, and only in-frame beta chains were retained. Every distinct CDR3 protein forms one entry, paired with its most common genes and DNA. This sample lists some 690,000 distinct CDR3 sequences; 25% to 30% were detected once. Clones ranked in the top ten supply more than 0.45% of the sample. Their antigens are not known. Study-wide conclusions, independent of this receptor: Patients showed significantly higher frequencies than controls for about 5 TRBV segments, among them TRBV5-6, TRBV5-1 and TRBV20-1.

The sample taken for sequencing was blood. All receptors derive from a girl under 18 with multiple sclerosis.

This chain uses TRBV2 with TRBJ2-1; 10 nucleotides agree with TRBD1. The V segment lost 10 bases and the J segment 5 bases; nucleotides outside the gene matches: 8. Germline V gene sequence: CDR1 SNHLY, CDR2 FYNNEI. The CDR3 length is 14 residues. The CDR3 nucleotides are TGTGCCACGAACCGGGACAGGGGAAACAATGAGCAGTTCTTC. Its translation: CATNRDRGNNEQFF.

V and J are TRBV20-1 and TRBJ2-7; the match to TRBD2 covers 8 bases. This CDR3 comprises 17 residues. CDR1 is DFQATT, CDR2 SNEGSKA, per germline (reference sequence). V was pared by 0 bases and J by 2 bases, with 12 bases of the junction left unmatched. The CDR3 here is CSARDPRASGLPYEQYF. The CDR3 DNA follows: TGCAGTGCTAGAGACCCAAGGGCTAGCGGGCTTCCCTACGAGCAGTACTTC.

The chain carries TRBV11-2 and TRBJ2-1; 7 bases line up with TRBD2. Germline V gene data show CDR1 as SGHAT and CDR2 as FQNNGV. The V gene end was trimmed by 0 bases and the J gene end by 8 bases; junction bases not matched to a gene: 13. The CDR3 sequence is 17 residues long. The CDR3 is CASSLDRGSGLLDEQFF. CDR3 bases: TGTGCCAGCAGCTTAGATCGGGGTAGCGGGTTATTAGATGAGCAGTTCTTC.

The V call is TRBV5-1, the J call TRBJ2-3; D call uncertain. Germline V gives CDR1 SGHRS, CDR2 YFSETQ. V was clipped by 5 bases and J by 6 bases, with 13 bases between them. This CDR3 has 13 residues. The CDR3 DNA is TGCGCCAGCAGACCGAGTTCGTTGGATACGCAGTATTTT. It codes for CASRPSSLDTQYF.

This clonotype has more than one count but fewer than ten. The chain joins TRBV29-1 to TRBJ2-4, with 13 bases aligning to TRBD2. CDR1 is SQVTM, CDR2 ANQGSEA, per germline. The CDR3 totals 16 residues. The V segment lost 6 bases and the J segment 5 bases; nucleotides outside the gene matches: 10. The CDR3 protein is CSVNYFGLAGENIQYF. CDR3 in DNA: TGCAGCGTGAATTATTTTGGACTAGCGGGAGAAAACATTCAGTACTTC. Supplemented by reference TRBV29-1 and TRBJ2-4, the full variable domain reads SAVISQKPSRDICQRGTSLTIQCQVDSQVTMMFWYRQQPGQSLTLIATANQGSEATYESGFVIDKFPISRPNLTFSTLTVSNMSPEDSSIYLCSVNYFGLAGENIQYFGAGTRLSVL.

The genes are TRBV6-2 or TRBV6-3 and TRBJ2-1, with unresolved D. Germline V gene sequence: CDR1 MNHEY, CDR2 SVGEGT. Trimming stripped 6 bases from V and 4 bases from J, with 10 bases between. The CDR3 has 13 residues. CDR3 residues: CASSLEPYNEQFF. As DNA, the CDR3 is TGTGCCAGCAGCCTGGAGCCATACAATGAGCAGTTCTTC.

The J gene is TRBJ2-1, the V gene TRBV20-1; D is perhaps TRBD1 (5 bases). This CDR3 comprises 14 residues. Trimming took 6 bases from V and 2 from J, leaving 14 bases between them. Germline V CDR1 and CDR2: DFQATT, SNEGSKA (reference sequence). Here the CDR3 reads CSADRRETYNEQFF. The CDR3 bases are TGCAGTGCCGACCGCAGGGAAACCTACAATGAGCAGTTCTTC.

This chain connects TRBV3-1 to TRBJ1-5, with D tentatively TRBD1 (6 bases). The CDR3 extends over 17 amino acids. Trimming removed 4 bases at V and 2 bases at J, with 18 bases between. Looked up from germline, CDR1 is LGHDT and CDR2 is YNNKEL (reference sequence). The CDR3 spells CASSPGTSGFGNQPQHF. The CDR3 nucleotides are TGTGCCAGCAGCCCCGGGACATCCGGTTTTGGCAATCAGCCCCAGCATTTT.

The chain joins TRBV27 to TRBJ2-2; no reliable D call. Per the germline V gene, CDR1 is MNHEY and CDR2 is SMNVEV (reference sequence). The ends were cut back, 0 bases at V and 0 bases at J, with 5 bases in the middle. CDR3 length: 15 residues. The CDR3 bases are TGTGCCAGCAGTTTATCGTACACGAACACCGGGGAGCTGTTTTTT. Translated, it gives CASSLSYTNTGELFF.

This chain links TRBV27 with TRBJ2-1; 13 positions agree with TRBD2. This CDR3 is 17 amino acids long. The V and J ends lost 4 bases and 4 bases, in that order; junction bases with no gene match: 7. In germline, CDR1 is MNHEY, CDR2 SMNVEV (reference sequence). CDR3 sequence: CASSSPTSGRLYNEQFF. The CDR3 DNA is TGTGCCAGCAGTTCCCCGACTAGCGGGAGGCTTTACAATGAGCAGTTCTTC.

The chain uses TRBV29-1 and TRBJ2-7; D might be TRBD1 (5 bases). The CDR3 has 13 residues. V was clipped by 2 bases and J by 4 bases, with 12 bases between them. Germline V gives CDR1 SQVTM, CDR2 ANQGSEA. CDR3 in amino acids: CSVEFQGPYEQYF. The CDR3 DNA follows: TGCAGCGTTGAATTCCAGGGTCCGTACGAGCAGTACTTC.

V and J are TRBV6-2 or TRBV6-3 and TRBJ2-1, with TRBD1 identical over 7 bases. J lost 10 bases, V lost 0 bases, and 9 bases had no gene match. The germline gives CDR1 MNHEY, CDR2 SVGEGT. This CDR3 has 15 residues. CDR3 protein: CASSYSIKGAGEQFF. CDR3 nucleotides: TGTGCCAGCAGTTACTCCATTAAGGGGGCTGGGGAGCAGTTCTTC.

The chain carries TRBV28 and TRBJ1-2; 7 bases match TRBD1. Germline V gene sequence: CDR1 MDHEN, CDR2 SYDVKM. The junction had 14 bases not matched to a gene; V was cut back by 8 bases and J by 5 bases. The length of the CDR3 is 15 residues. DNA for the CDR3: TGTGCCAGCGTACCGATCGACAGGGAAGAATATGGCTACACCTTC. Residues: CASVPIDREEYGYTF.